This T cell receptor (beta chain) derives from a study of regulatory T cells in long-lasting Graves disease. Findings and caveats of the study: Possibly, too few samples lowered accuracy.

The time point denotes: newly diagnosed GD, antithyroid drugs for less than 3 months. There was RNA extracted from PBMCs, and the TCR library was made from it. This clonotype was seen a handful of times. Its matching antigen is unknown. The CDR3 length is 13 residues. V shed 6 bases and J 5 bases; nucleotides not matched to a gene: 2. Germline V gene lookup returns CDR1 LNHDA and CDR2 SQIVND (reference sequence). Building the TCR beta libraries relied on iRepertoire HTBI primers, and CDR3 regions underwent Arm-PCR. From the multiplex PCR reads, TCRdb called clonotypes with MiXCR, one entry per CDR3 protein. The table shows 350,000 to 450,000 distinct CDR3 sequences, with under 15% occurring only once. The sample was also reused in another study, on T cells in Graves' hyperthyroidism and ophthalmopathy.

This receptor was identified in a woman younger than 45 with Graves disease. The chain couples TRBV19 to TRBJ1-4; 8 nucleotides match TRBD1. Sequencing used peripheral blood mononuclear cells (PBMCs), obtained at new diagnosis, from a patient treated with antithyroid drugs. Written as DNA, the CDR3 is TGTGCCAGTAGAACAGGGGGGAATGAAAAACTGTTTTTT. Its protein product is CASRTGGNEKLFF.